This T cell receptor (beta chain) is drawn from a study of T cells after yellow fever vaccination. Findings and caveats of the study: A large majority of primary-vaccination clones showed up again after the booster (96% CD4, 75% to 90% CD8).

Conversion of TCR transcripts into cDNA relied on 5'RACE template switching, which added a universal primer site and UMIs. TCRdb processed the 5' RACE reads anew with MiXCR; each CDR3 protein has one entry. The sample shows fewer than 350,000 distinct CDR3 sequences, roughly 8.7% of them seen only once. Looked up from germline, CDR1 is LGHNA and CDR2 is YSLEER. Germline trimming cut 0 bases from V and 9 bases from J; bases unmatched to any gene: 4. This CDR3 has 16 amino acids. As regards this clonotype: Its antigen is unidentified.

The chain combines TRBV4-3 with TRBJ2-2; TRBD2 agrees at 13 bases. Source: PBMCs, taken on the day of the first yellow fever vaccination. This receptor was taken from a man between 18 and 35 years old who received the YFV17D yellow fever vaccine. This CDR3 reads CASSQDRLAGGRELFF. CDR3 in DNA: TGCGCCAGCAGCCAAGATCGACTAGCGGGGGGTCGGGAGCTGTTTTTT.